This record looks at one T cell receptor (beta chain) sequence and its context. Assay: immunoSEQ multiplex PCR; the TCRdb copy retains only in-frame clones and omits some. Here the sample spans roughly 100,000 clones, 87% being singletons. These data are taken from a study of blood T cell repertoires in COVID-19. Study-level information: T cells, B-cell-depleted T cells, or PBMCs supplied cDNA or gDNA.

This CDR3 is 15 amino acids long. CDR1 is LGHNT and CDR2 is FRNRAP in the germline V gene. The germline V and J ends were trimmed by 4 bases and 0 bases, with 13 bases remaining between them. The sequence was obtained from a middle-aged man in a cohort sampled during active COVID-19. Sequencing used peripheral blood. The chain uses TRBV12-5 and TRBJ2-7; possibly TRBD1 for D (6 bases). CDR3 bases: TGTGCTAGTGGTTCGGGGACGGGACACTCCTACGAGCAGTACTTC. Residues: CASGSGTGHSYEQYF.